Listed here are 9 T cell receptor beta chains from one sample, sequenced in a study of T-cell reconstitution after alpha-beta-depleted transplantation in children. Construction of the TCRbeta library involved unique molecular identifiers. TCRdb itself ran the PCR reads through MiXCR, one entry per CDR3 protein. The profile shows around 490,000 distinct CDR3 sequences, about an eighth of them singletons. The specimen comprised PBMCs, mostly from graft donor cells, sampled 180 days after TCRalphabeta/CD19-depleted stem cell transplant. These receptor sequences come from a female patient aged 2-9 years who had a stem cell transplant for aplastic anemia, so the T cells may come from the graft donor.

This chain connects TRBV15 to TRBJ1-1; D is unclear. The ends were cut back, 6 bases at V and 1 base at J, with 3 bases in the middle. The CDR3 sequence is 11 residues long. Looked up from germline, CDR1 is LNHNV and CDR2 is YYDKDF (reference sequence). As DNA, the CDR3 is TGTGCCACCAGGGCGAACACTGAAGCTTTCTTT. Residues: CATRANTEAFF.

V and J are TRBV27 and TRBJ2-1; 7 bases map to TRBD2. V trimming: 3 bases; J trimming: 0 bases; junction bases outside the gene matches: 5. This CDR3 comprises 16 residues. The germline V gene has CDR1 MNHEY and CDR2 SMNVEV (reference sequence). CDR3 in DNA: TGTGCCAGCAGTTTTGGGGTAGCGGGCTCCTACAATGAGCAGTTCTTC. It codes for CASSFGVAGSYNEQFF.

This sequence joins TRBV10-1 and TRBJ2-2, with 9 bases matching TRBD1. Looked up from germline, CDR1 is WNHNN and CDR2 is SYGVQD (reference sequence). Losses at the gene ends were 6 bases for V and 7 bases for J; bases not matched to a gene: 3. There are 13 residues in the CDR3. The CDR3 protein is CASSDRGVGELFF. CDR3 in DNA: TGCGCCAGCAGCGACAGGGGGGTCGGGGAGCTGTTTTTT.

The chain has TRBV19 and TRBJ2-7; perhaps TRBD1 as D (5 bases). V was shortened by 5 bases and J by 1 base, with 9 bases between the two germline ends. The CDR3 covers 13 residues. Germline lookup yields CDR1 LNHDA and CDR2 SQIVND (reference sequence). The CDR3: CASSPGMSYEQYV. The CDR3 DNA is TGTGCCAGTAGTCCAGGGATGTCCTACGAGCAGTACGTC.

At least ten counts were recorded for this clonotype. The chain has TRBV29-1 and TRBJ2-1; D assignment may be TRBD1 or TRBD2 (6 bases each). V was trimmed by 8 bases and J by 10 bases, leaving 15 bases between them. CDR1 SQVTM and CDR2 ANQGSEA come from the germline V gene. The CDR3 is 11 residues long. The CDR3 coding sequence is TGCAGCCTATGGAGGGGGAACGAGCAGTTCTTC. It encodes CSLWRGNEQFF.

This clonotype was recorded at least ten times. The chain recombines TRBV20-1 with TRBJ2-4; no definite D call. Germline V gene sequence: CDR1 DFQATT, CDR2 SNEGSKA (reference sequence). The CDR3 has 14 residues. V was pared by 6 bases and J by 0 bases, with 12 bases between. CDR3 nucleotides: TGCAGTGCCACATGGCGGCTAGCCAAAAACATTCAGTACTTC. Encoded protein: CSATWRLAKNIQYF.

The chain combines TRBV25-1 with TRBJ2-6; 10 bases align to TRBD1. The germline V gene encodes CDR1 MGHDK and CDR2 SYGVNS. Unmatched junction bases numbered 9, after V lost 3 bases and J lost 1 base. The CDR3 loop spans 19 amino acids. The CDR3 region has the DNA TGTGCCAGCAGTGATTCTCTAGGGACAGGGGAATCTGGGGCCAACGTCCTGACTTTC. Translated, it gives CASSDSLGTGESGANVLTF.

The chain has TRBV20-1 and TRBJ2-2; TRBD1 matches at 7 bases. Germline V gene data show CDR1 as DFQATT and CDR2 as SNEGSKA (reference sequence). The CDR3 length is 14 residues. The J segment lost 1 base and the V segment lost 5 bases, leaving 4 bases of the junction unmatched. CDR3 in DNA: TGCAGTGCTCCCTGGACAGGGAACACCGGGGAGCTGTTTTTT. Translation gives CSAPWTGNTGELFF.

A few counts support this clonotype. The chain recombines TRBV29-1 with TRBJ1-1, with 7 bases identical to TRBD1. The CDR3 spans 14 residues. V gave up 7 bases and J gave up 0 bases; unmatched junction bases: 8. CDR1 is SQVTM and CDR2 is ANQGSEA in the germline V gene. The CDR3 DNA sequence: TGCAGCGCTAGATCCGACAGGGTGAACACTGAAGCTTTCTTT. It yields the protein CSARSDRVNTEAFF.